A selection of T cell receptor beta chains follows, all from one sample in a study of blood T cell repertoires in COVID-19. Sequencing used immunoSEQ multiplex PCR; TCRdb keeps in-frame clones, though not all of them. The sample carries roughly 140,000 clones, approximately 83% recorded once. Sequencing used peripheral blood. Receptor source: a man in his 70s with acute or convalescent COVID-19. Each CDR3 is given with its conserved first and last residue. A D gene is named only where the DNA matches it firmly. Expanded clones get a size class; other rows say once, few or many, or leave the size out.

V,size,J,D,CDR3,DNA
TRBV11-2,.,TRBJ2-6,.,CASSLEEADSGANVLTF,TGTGCCAGCAGCTTAGAAGAGGCCGACTCTGGGGCCAACGTCCTGACTTTC
TRBV5-5,.,TRBJ2-2,.,CASSFAAGNTGELFF,TGTGCCAGCAGCTTCGCAGCGGGGAACACCGGGGAGCTGTTTTTT
TRBV6-5,.,TRBJ2-7,.,CASSYGQFYEQYF,TGTGCCAGCAGTTACGGGCAGTTCTACGAGCAGTACTTC
TRBV5-6,.,TRBJ2-1,TRBD1,CASSWTGREQFF,TGTGCCAGCAGCTGGACAGGGAGGGAGCAGTTCTTC
TRBV6-2/TRBV6-3,.,TRBJ1-5,.,CASSYDSYQPQHF,TGTGCCAGCAGTTACGACAGTTATCAGCCCCAGCATTTT
TRBV28,.,TRBJ1-4,.,CATSLLGGPNEKLFF,TGTGCCACCAGTCTCTTAGGGGGACCTAATGAAAAACTGTTTTTT
TRBV2,.,TRBJ2-3,.,CASSGGGVTLSPDTQYF,TGTGCCAGCAGTGGAGGAGGAGTCACGCTGTCGCCAGATACGCAGTATTTT
TRBV19,.,TRBJ2-3,TRBD2,CASSSRTSGIFTDTQYF,TGTGCCAGTAGTTCCAGGACTAGCGGGATATTCACAGATACGCAGTATTTT
TRBV7-8,once,TRBJ2-7,TRBD2,CASSAFLAEAYEQYF,TGTGCCAGCAGCGCATTCCTAGCGGAGGCCTACGAGCAGTACTTC
TRBV19,.,TRBJ2-5,TRBD2,CASSQGSGRAGETQYF,TGTGCCAGTAGTCAGGGTAGCGGGAGGGCCGGAGAGACCCAGTACTTC
TRBV18,.,TRBJ2-7,TRBD2,CASSPTTSGNYEQYF,TGTGCCAGCTCACCAACGACTAGCGGGAACTACGAGCAGTACTTC
TRBV7-6,.,TRBJ2-3,.,CASSSGGGSTDTQYF,TGTGCCAGCAGCTCCGGAGGAGGAAGCACAGATACGCAGTATTTT
TRBV3-1/TRBV3-2,.,TRBJ2-7,TRBD2,CASSQDLASGVYEQYF,TGTGCCAGCAGCCAAGACCTGGCTAGCGGAGTCTACGAGCAGTACTTC
TRBV28,.,TRBJ1-2,.,CASSLVPEIYGYTF,TGTGCCAGCAGTTTGGTTCCAGAAATTTATGGCTACACCTTC
TRBV9,.,TRBJ2-1,.,CASSNSGDNEQFF,TGTGCCAGCAGCAATAGCGGAGACAATGAGCAGTTCTTC
TRBV2,.,TRBJ1-4,TRBD1,CASSFDRGFEKLFF,TGTGCCAGCAGTTTTGACAGGGGATTTGAAAAACTGTTTTTT
TRBV6-4,.,TRBJ2-1,.,CASSEQGLSNEQFF,TGTGCCAGCAGTGAGCAGGGGTTGTCCAATGAGCAGTTCTTC
TRBV6-5,.,TRBJ2-1,.,CASIRSGSSYNEQFF,TGTGCCAGCATTCGTAGCGGAAGCTCCTACAATGAGCAGTTCTTC
TRBV7-2,.,TRBJ1-5,TRBD1,CASSLLRGQNQPQHF,TGTGCCAGCAGCCTTCTCAGGGGGCAAAATCAGCCCCAGCATTTT